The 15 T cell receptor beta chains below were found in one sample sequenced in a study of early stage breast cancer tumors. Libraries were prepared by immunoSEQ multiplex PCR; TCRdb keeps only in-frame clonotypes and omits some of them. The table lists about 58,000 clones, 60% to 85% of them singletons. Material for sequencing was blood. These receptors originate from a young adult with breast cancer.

The CDR3 DNA is TGTGCCAGCAGCCCAAAGGTAGGGGACAAGGGGACGAGCGGCTACACCTTC. As protein: CASSPKVGDKGTSGYTF. The chain couples TRBV5-4 to TRBJ1-2; D perhaps matches TRBD1 (6 bases). CDR3 length: 17 amino acids. The V gene lost 4 bases and the J gene lost 8 bases, with 27 bases spanning the gap. Germline CDR1 reads SGHNT; CDR2 reads YYREEE (reference sequence).

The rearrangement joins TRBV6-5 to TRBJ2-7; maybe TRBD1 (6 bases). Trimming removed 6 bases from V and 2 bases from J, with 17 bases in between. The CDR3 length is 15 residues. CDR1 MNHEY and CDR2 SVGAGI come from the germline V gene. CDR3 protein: CASRPIQTGTYEQYF. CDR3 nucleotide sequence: TGTGCCAGCAGGCCCATTCAGACAGGAACCTACGAGCAGTACTTC.

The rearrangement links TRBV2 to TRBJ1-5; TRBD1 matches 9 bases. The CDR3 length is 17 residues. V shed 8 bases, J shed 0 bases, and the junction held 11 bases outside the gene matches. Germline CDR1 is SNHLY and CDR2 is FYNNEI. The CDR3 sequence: CASEKGTGTYSNQPQHF. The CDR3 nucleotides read TGTGCCAGCGAGAAAGGGACAGGGACATATAGCAATCAGCCCCAGCATTTT.

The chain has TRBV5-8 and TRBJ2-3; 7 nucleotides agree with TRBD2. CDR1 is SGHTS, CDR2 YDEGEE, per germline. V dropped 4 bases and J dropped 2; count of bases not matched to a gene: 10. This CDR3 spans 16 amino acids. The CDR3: CASSVGGSRITDTQYF. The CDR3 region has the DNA TGTGCCAGCAGCGTGGGGGGGTCTAGGATCACAGATACGCAGTATTTT.

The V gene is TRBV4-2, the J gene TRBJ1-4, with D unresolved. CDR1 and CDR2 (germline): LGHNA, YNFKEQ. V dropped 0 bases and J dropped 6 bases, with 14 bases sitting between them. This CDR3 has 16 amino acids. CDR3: CASSQDPQRGDEKLFF. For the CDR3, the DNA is TGTGCCAGCAGCCAAGATCCCCAGAGAGGCGATGAAAAACTGTTTTTT.

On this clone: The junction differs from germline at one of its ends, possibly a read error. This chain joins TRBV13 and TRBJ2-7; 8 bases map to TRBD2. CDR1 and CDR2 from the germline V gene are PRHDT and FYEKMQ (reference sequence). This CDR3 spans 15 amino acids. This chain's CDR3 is CASCLVREGSYEQYF. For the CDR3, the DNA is TGTGCCAGCTGTTTAGTTCGGGAGGGTTCCTATGAGCAGTACTTC.

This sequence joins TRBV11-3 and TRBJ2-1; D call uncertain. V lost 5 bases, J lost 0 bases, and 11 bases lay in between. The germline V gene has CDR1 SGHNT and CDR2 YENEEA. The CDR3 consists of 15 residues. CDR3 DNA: TGTGCCAGCAGCCGGCTGGCGACCTCCTACAATGAGCAGTTCTTC. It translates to CASSRLATSYNEQFF.

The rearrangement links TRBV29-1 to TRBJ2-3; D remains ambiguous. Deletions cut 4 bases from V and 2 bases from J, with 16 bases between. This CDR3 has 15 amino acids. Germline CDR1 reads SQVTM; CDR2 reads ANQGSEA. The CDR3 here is CSVAPFAVTTDTQYF. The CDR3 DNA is TGCAGCGTTGCCCCCTTTGCGGTGACCACAGATACGCAGTATTTT.

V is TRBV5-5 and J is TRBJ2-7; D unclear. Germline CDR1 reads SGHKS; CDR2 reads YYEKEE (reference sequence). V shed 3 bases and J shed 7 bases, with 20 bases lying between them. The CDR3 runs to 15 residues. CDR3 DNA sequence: TGTGCCAGCAGCTCCCCAAACCTCTTACTGGGGGAGCAGTACTTC. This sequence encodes CASSSPNLLLGEQYF.

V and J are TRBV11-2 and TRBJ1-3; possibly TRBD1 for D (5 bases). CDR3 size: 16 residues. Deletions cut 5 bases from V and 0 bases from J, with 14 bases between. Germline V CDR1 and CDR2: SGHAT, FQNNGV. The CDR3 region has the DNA TGTGCCAGCAGCCTCTTCGACAGATACTCTGGAAACACCATATATTTT. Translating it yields CASSLFDRYSGNTIYF.

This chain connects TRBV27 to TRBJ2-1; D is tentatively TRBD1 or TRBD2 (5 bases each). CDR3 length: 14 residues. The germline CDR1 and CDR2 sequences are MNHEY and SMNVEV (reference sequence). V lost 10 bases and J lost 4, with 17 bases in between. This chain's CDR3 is CATRVGAAYNEQFF. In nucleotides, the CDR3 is TGTGCCACCAGGGTGGGAGCGGCTTACAATGAGCAGTTCTTC.

The CDR3 bases are TGTGCCAGCACGCACAGGGGGCAAGAGACCCAGTACTTC. Translated: CASTHRGQETQYF. The rearrangement uses TRBV2 and TRBJ2-5, with 8 bases matching TRBD1. The trim removed 7 bases at V and 2 bases at J, leaving 3 bases unmatched. CDR1 is SNHLY and CDR2 is FYNNEI in the germline V gene. CDR3 size: 13 residues.

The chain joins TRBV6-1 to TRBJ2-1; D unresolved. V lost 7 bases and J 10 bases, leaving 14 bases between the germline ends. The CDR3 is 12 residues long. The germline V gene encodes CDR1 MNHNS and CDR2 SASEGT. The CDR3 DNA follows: TGTGCCAGCATACCCTCACGGTACGAGCAGTTCTTC. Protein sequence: CASIPSRYEQFF.

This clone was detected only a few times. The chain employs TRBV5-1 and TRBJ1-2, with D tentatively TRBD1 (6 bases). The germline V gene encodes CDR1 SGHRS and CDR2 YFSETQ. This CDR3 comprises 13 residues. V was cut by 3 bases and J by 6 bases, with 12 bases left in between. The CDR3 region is CASSSWTVDGYTF. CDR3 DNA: TGCGCCAGCAGCTCCTGGACAGTCGATGGCTACACCTTC.

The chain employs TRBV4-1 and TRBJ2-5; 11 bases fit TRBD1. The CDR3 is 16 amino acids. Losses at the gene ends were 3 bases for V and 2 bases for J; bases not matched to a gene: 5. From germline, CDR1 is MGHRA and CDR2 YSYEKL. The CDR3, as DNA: TGCGCCAGCAGCCAGGACCGGGACAGGGGGCAAGAGACCCAGTACTTC. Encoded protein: CASSQDRDRGQETQYF.